This T cell receptor beta chain comes out of a study of blood T cell repertoires in COVID-19. Study as a whole: COVID-19 samples from acute and convalescent phases originated in the United States, Italy and Spain.

Seattle researchers signed up patients amid active infection and tracked them longitudinally. Methods used by the authors: Researchers report that nucleated cell counts were estimated from reference gene primer amplification. TCRdb's table, derived via immunoSEQ multiplex PCR, lists solely in-frame clones and lacks some. That table furnishes V, J and clone size, whereas the DNA furnished D and trimming. This table has about 230,000 clones, 70% to 90% appearing once. Trimming cost V 3 bases and J 4 bases, with 14 bases left between them. CDR1 SGDLS and CDR2 YYNGEE come from the germline V gene. The CDR3 consists of 14 residues.

This clonotype was obtained from a middle-aged man with COVID-19, enrolled during active disease. This rearrangement joins TRBV9 to TRBJ2-7, with D possibly being TRBD2 (5 bases). Material: peripheral blood. CDR3 amino acids: CASSAGLGEYEQYF. The CDR3 nucleotides read TGTGCCAGCAGCGCCGGACTGGGAGAATACGAGCAGTACTTC. Full variable domain (rest looked up from reference TRBV9 and TRBJ2-7): DSGVTQTPKHLITATGQRVTLRCSPRSGDLSVYWYQQSLDQGLQFLIQYYNGEERAKGNILERFSAQQFPDLHSELNLSSLELGDSALYFCASSAGLGEYEQYFGPGTRLTVT.